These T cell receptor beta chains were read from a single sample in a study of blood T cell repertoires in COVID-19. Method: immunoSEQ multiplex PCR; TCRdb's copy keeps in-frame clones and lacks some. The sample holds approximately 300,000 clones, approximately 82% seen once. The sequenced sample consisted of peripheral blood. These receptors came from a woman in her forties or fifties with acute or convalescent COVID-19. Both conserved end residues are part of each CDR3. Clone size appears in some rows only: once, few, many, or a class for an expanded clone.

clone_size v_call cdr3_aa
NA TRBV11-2 CASSLVASGPTAGELFF
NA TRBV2 CASSETSRGANTEAFF
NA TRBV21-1 CASSPGTGTTLADTQYF
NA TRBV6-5 CASSHRSPYEQYF
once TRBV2 CASSGESRNEQFF
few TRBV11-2 CASSPLAGGPGVNIQYF
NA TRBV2 CASMPGQGDYGYTF
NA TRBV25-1 CASSESQGSLGYTF
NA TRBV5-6 CASSSTGLHEQYF
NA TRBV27 CASSPRGPGELFF
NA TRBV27 CASSLNRGTEAFF
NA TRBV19 CASSIQLLASSYNSPLHF
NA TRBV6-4 CASSDLRQGGYTF
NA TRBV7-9 CASSLVGDSPNEKLFF
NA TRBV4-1 CASSQDRPGHEQFF
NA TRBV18 CASSPLVGRDTDTQYF
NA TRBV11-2 CASTATPWETEAFF
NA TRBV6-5 CASRSPSGEAFF
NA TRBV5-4 CASSPAGGISDTQYF
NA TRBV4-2 CASAPGTKDEQYF
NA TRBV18 CASSPTSGATDTQYF
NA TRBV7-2 CASTQGRVWTGELFF
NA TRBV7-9 CAGNSPSGRANEQFF
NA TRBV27 CASSGSGSYEQYF
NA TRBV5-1 CASSSLTGTVTDTQYF
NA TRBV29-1 CSVEANGQGSWVAGNTIYF
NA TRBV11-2 CASSLDLGVFNEQFF
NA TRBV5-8 CASSLSGREETQYF